A selection of T cell receptor beta chains follows, all from one sample in a study of early T cells in non-severe SARS-CoV-2 infection. TCRdb reanalysed the 5' RACE reads using MiXCR and keeps one entry per CDR3 protein. Of 65,000 to 70,000 distinct CDR3 sequences listed, 12% are singletons. Source material: whole blood. These receptors originate from an adult who was a healthcare worker with PCR-confirmed SARS-CoV-2 infection or an uninfected control (not recorded which). The CDR3 runs from the conserved cysteine through the conserved F or W. The order of the fields is D gene, J gene, clone size, V gene, CDR3 protein, CDR3 DNA. The D gene is left open where the match is weak. Where a row states a size, it is once, few, many or the class of an expanded clone; other rows omit it.

NA | TRBJ1-2 | many | TRBV4-2 | CASSLRQFDNYGYTF | TGTGCCAGCAGCCTCCGACAGTTCGATAACTATGGCTACACCTTC
TRBD1 | TRBJ1-4 | few | TRBV7-9 | CASSARTGGLTNEKLFF | TGTGCCAGCAGCGCCCGGACAGGGGGCCTGACTAATGAAAAACTGTTTTTT
TRBD1 | TRBJ1-1 | NA | TRBV4-3 | CASSQDIGGGITEAFF | TGCGCCAGCAGCCAAGATATAGGAGGGGGCATCACTGAAGCTTTCTTT
NA | TRBJ2-5 | few | TRBV11-2 | CASSLGFQETQYF | TGTGCCAGCAGCTTAGGGTTTCAAGAGACCCAGTACTTC
TRBD2 | TRBJ2-3 | few | TRBV6-2/TRBV6-3 | CASSSGLANTQYF | TGTGCCAGCAGTTCCGGACTAGCGAATACGCAGTATTTT
NA | TRBJ2-7 | few | TRBV5-1 | CASSLQGPSYEQYF | TGCGCCAGCAGCTTACAGGGACCCTCCTACGAGCAGTACTTC
NA | TRBJ2-5 | few | TRBV12-5 | CASGVETQYF | TGTGCTAGTGGCGTGGAGACCCAGTACTTC
TRBD2 | TRBJ2-3 | few | TRBV20-1 | CSASRRHGTSADTQYF | TGCAGTGCTAGTAGGAGACATGGGACTAGCGCAGATACGCAGTATTTT
TRBD1 | TRBJ2-5 | few | TRBV27 | CASGDRGGGETQYF | TGTGCCAGCGGCGACAGGGGAGGAGGGGAGACCCAGTACTTC
NA | TRBJ2-5 | NA | TRBV27 | CASSPGSLGTQYF | TGTGCCAGCAGTCCCGGGTCCTTGGGGACCCAGTACTTC
NA | TRBJ1-3 | many | TRBV7-8 | CASSLRVGSGNTIYF | TGTGCCAGCAGCTTACGCGTCGGCTCTGGAAACACCATATATTTT
TRBD1 | TRBJ2-2 | few | TRBV7-2 | CASSRRGGRRLNTGELFF | TGTGCCAGCAGCCGACGAGGGGGCAGGCGCCTGAACACCGGGGAGCTGTTTTTT
TRBD1 | TRBJ2-3 | many | TRBV6-6 | CASRFPGQGLTDTQYF | TGTGCCAGCAGATTTCCGGGACAGGGGTTGACAGATACGCAGTATTTT
TRBD1 | TRBJ1-1 | few | TRBV6-1 | CASRAGTGNTEAFF | TGTGCCAGCAGAGCCGGGACAGGGAACACTGAAGCTTTCTTT
TRBD1 | TRBJ2-7 | few | TRBV7-8 | CASSSGQGGNEQYF | TGTGCCAGCAGCTCAGGACAGGGGGGAAACGAGCAGTACTTC
NA | TRBJ2-3 | many | TRBV11-2 | CASSLVAGASDTQYF | TGTGCCAGCAGCTTAGTGGCGGGGGCATCAGATACGCAGTATTTT
TRBD1 | TRBJ1-2 | many | TRBV6-4 | CASSPQGGGIDYGYTF | TGTGCCAGCAGCCCCCAGGGGGGCGGTATTGACTATGGCTACACCTTC
NA | TRBJ1-5 | few | TRBV2 | CASSGEGSSNQPQHF | TGTGCCAGCAGTGGGGAAGGGAGTAGCAATCAGCCCCAGCATTTT
NA | TRBJ2-4 | NA | TRBV29-1 | CSVGPTGGKNIQYF | TGCAGCGTTGGACCGACCGGAGGCAAAAACATTCAGTACTTC
TRBD2 | TRBJ2-3 | few | TRBV7-2 | CASSRTGIQRGGRFADTQYF | TGTGCCAGCAGCAGGACAGGGATCCAGCGGGGGGGCCGTTTTGCAGATACGCAGTATTTT
TRBD2 | TRBJ2-1 | few | TRBV10-3 | CAITAGGGAYNEQFF | TGTGCCATCACCGCGGGCGGGGGGGCTTACAATGAGCAGTTCTTC
NA | TRBJ1-5 | NA | TRBV3-1 | CASSQSHLGPQHF | TGTGCCAGCAGCCAGTCTCACCTGGGTCCCCAGCATTTT
NA | TRBJ2-3 | NA | TRBV11-2 | CASSLYSSDTQYF | TGTGCCAGCAGCTTGTACAGCTCAGATACGCAGTATTTT
TRBD2 | TRBJ2-5 | many | TRBV3-1 | CASSQESGGKETQYF | TGTGCCAGCAGCCAAGAGAGCGGGGGGAAAGAGACCCAGTACTTC
NA | TRBJ2-5 | NA | TRBV20-1 | CSARVGQAETQYF | TGCAGTGCTAGAGTGGGGCAAGCGGAGACCCAGTACTTC
NA | TRBJ2-1 | NA | TRBV18 | CATQGGLDNEQFF | TGTGCCACCCAGGGGGGGCTTGATAATGAGCAGTTCTTC
TRBD1 | TRBJ2-7 | NA | TRBV5-1 | CASSPTGVQFTYF | TGCGCCAGCAGCCCGACAGGGGTGCAGTTCACGTACTTC
NA | TRBJ2-7 | NA | TRBV6-2/TRBV6-3 | CASYEQGTPSYEQYF | TGTGCCAGCTACGAACAGGGGACTCCAAGCTACGAGCAGTACTTC
NA | TRBJ2-1 | many | TRBV12-3/TRBV12-4 | CASRPDLAPMQFF | TGTGCCAGCAGACCGGACTTAGCCCCGATGCAGTTCTTC
TRBD1 | TRBJ1-1 | many | TRBV11-2 | CASSLSTGGITEAFF | TGTGCCAGCAGCTTATCGACAGGGGGAATCACTGAAGCTTTCTTT
NA | TRBJ1-1 | many | TRBV13 | CASSAGVNTEAFF | TGTGCCAGCAGCGCAGGGGTAAACACTGAAGCTTTCTTT
NA | TRBJ1-4 | few | TRBV6-5 | CASRLTSTNEKLFF | TGTGCCAGCAGGCTGACAAGTACTAATGAAAAACTGTTTTTT
NA | TRBJ1-3 | many | TRBV10-3 | CATEDSSGNTIYF | TGTGCCACCGAAGACAGCTCTGGAAACACCATATATTTT
NA | TRBJ2-3 | many | TRBV18 | CASSPPSLGSDTQYF | TGTGCCAGCTCACCACCGAGTCTGGGTTCAGATACGCAGTATTTT
NA | TRBJ1-5 | few | TRBV6-6 | CASSPGTEGQPQHF | TGTGCCAGCAGCCCCGGGACGGAGGGTCAGCCCCAGCATTTT